The 22 T cell receptor beta chains presented below share a single source sample, sequenced in a study of T cell changes during pregnancy in multiple sclerosis (dated by TCRdb to about 2019). Preparation of the library involved the immunoSEQ multiplex PCR assay. The source is immuneACCESS, and TCRdb retained only in-frame sequences with V and J called. Part of the clones is not carried over; for the studies checked, unresolved V genes explain less than half of this, and the remainder is unexplained. The sample records 20,000 to 25,000 clones, 85% to 95% of which are singletons. The ten biggest clones cover roughly 7% of the sample. Sequenced material: CD8+ T cells from peripheral blood mononuclear cells, taken in the third trimester of pregnancy. These receptors were collected from a female donor with multiple sclerosis, enrolled in a pregnancy study.

In DNA form, the CDR3 reads TGTGCCAGCAGTTACCGGACAGGGGACACCGGGGAGCTGTTTTTT. Translated: CASSYRTGDTGELFF. The J gene is TRBJ2-2, the V gene TRBV6-5; 9 bases align to TRBD1. Trimming cost V 2 bases and J 3 bases; bases outside gene matches: 1. Germline V gives CDR1 MNHEY, CDR2 SVGAGI. There are 15 residues in the CDR3.

The chain joins TRBV18 to TRBJ1-2, with TRBD1 matching 7 bases. The germline CDR1 and CDR2 sequences are KGHSH and LQKENI. V lost 1 base, J lost 4 bases, and 6 bases stayed unmatched. CDR3 length: 15 residues. The DNA for the CDR3 is TGTGCCAGCTCACCACAAGCAGGGGGGCTCTATGGCTACACCTTC. It specifies CASSPQAGGLYGYTF.

The genes are TRBV5-4 and TRBJ2-2; perhaps TRBD2 as D (6 bases). The CDR3 contains 15 residues. The V and J ends lost 4 bases and 2 bases respectively, with 12 bases between them. CDR1 and CDR2 from the germline V gene are SGHNT and YYREEE (reference sequence). The CDR3 sequence is CASSPGTLNTGELFF. The CDR3 nucleotides read TGTGCCAGCAGCCCCGGGACTTTAAACACCGGGGAGCTGTTTTTT.

V gene TRBV4-1 combines with J gene TRBJ2-5; the D gene is possibly TRBD2 (6 bases). The V end lost 1 base, the J end lost 4 bases, and 22 bases lay between the germline ends. The CDR3 has 18 residues. Germline CDR1 is MGHRA and CDR2 is YSYEKL. CDR3 sequence reads: CASSQVILGGRRVETQYF. DNA for the CDR3: TGCGCCAGCAGCCAAGTAATACTGGGAGGCCGGAGGGTAGAGACCCAGTACTTC.

This clone was picked up one time. The chain couples TRBV28 to TRBJ2-1; 8 bases match TRBD2. Germline V gene lookup returns CDR1 MDHEN and CDR2 SYDVKM. The CDR3 has 11 residues. V lost 9 bases, J lost 11 bases, and 6 bases stayed unmatched. For the CDR3, the DNA is TGTGCCAGTGCGACTAGCGTCAAGCAGTTCTTC. Encoded protein: CASATSVKQFF.

V and J are TRBV19 and TRBJ2-3, with TRBD1 matching 10 bases. The CDR3 covers 13 residues. J lost 3 bases, V lost 11 bases, and 5 bases had no gene match. Germline lookup yields CDR1 LNHDA and CDR2 SQIVND (reference sequence). CDR3 sequence: CAHDRGRTDTQYF. The DNA for the CDR3 is TGTGCCCACGACAGGGGGCGAACAGATACGCAGTATTTT.

This clone appeared a few times. CDR3 DNA: TGTGCCAGCAGCTTAGAGTTGGTCTCTAGCGGGGGCCCCAGCTCCTACGAGCAGTACTTC. It codes for CASSLELVSSGGPSSYEQYF. The chain has TRBV11-2 and TRBJ2-7; 10 nucleotides line up with TRBD2. Trimming at V came to 0 bases and at J to 0 bases, leaving 14 bases not matched to a gene. Germline V gives CDR1 SGHAT, CDR2 FQNNGV. This CDR3 is 20 amino acids long.

The chain uses TRBV30 and TRBJ2-7; 10 nucleotides line up with TRBD2. This CDR3 is built from 15 residues. V lost 5 bases and J lost 3; bases outside the gene matches: 10. Germline values: CDR1 GTSNPN, CDR2 SVGIG (reference sequence). The CDR3 loop is CAWSPGLATSYEQYF. As DNA, the CDR3 is TGTGCCTGGTCACCGGGACTAGCGACTAGCTACGAGCAGTACTTC.

This chain joins TRBV27 and TRBJ2-6; TRBD2 is a possible D gene (7 bases). CDR1 is MNHEY, CDR2 SMNVEV, per germline (reference sequence). V was pared by 4 bases and J by 3 bases, with 10 bases between. This CDR3 has 15 residues. Here the CDR3 DNA reads TGTGCCAGCAGTTCGGGGGGCTATGGGGCCAACGTCCTGACTTTC. Translating it yields CASSSGGYGANVLTF.

The chain carries TRBV13 and TRBJ1-1; D uncertain. V was pared by 3 bases and J by 6 bases, with 11 bases between. CDR1 is PRHDT, CDR2 FYEKMQ, per germline (reference sequence). The CDR3 runs to 13 residues. The CDR3 region has the DNA TGTGCCAGCAGCTTGGCACCAGGCGCTGAAGCTTTCTTT. Translating it yields CASSLAPGAEAFF.

The rearrangement links TRBV4-1 to TRBJ2-7; possible D gene TRBD2, 6 bases. CDR1 MGHRA and CDR2 YSYEKL come from the germline V gene. The CDR3 contains 13 residues. V lost 1 base to trimming and J lost 3 bases, with 7 bases between them. The CDR3 DNA follows: TGCGCCAGCAGCCAAGCGCGGGGCTACGAGCAGTACTTC. Amino acids: CASSQARGYEQYF.

The CDR3, as DNA: TGTGCCAGCAGTACAGGGGAAGGAAGCAATCAGCCCCAGCATTTT. As protein: CASSTGEGSNQPQHF. The chain couples TRBV9 to TRBJ1-5, with TRBD1 identical over 7 bases. After removal of 5 bases from V and 1 base from J, the junction contained 6 bases not matched to a gene. Germline CDR1 and CDR2: SGDLS and YYNGEE. The CDR3 totals 15 residues.

The V call is TRBV9, the J call TRBJ1-2, with TRBD1 matching over 7 bases. Germline V gene data show CDR1 as SGDLS and CDR2 as YYNGEE. This CDR3 has 15 residues. The ends lost 0 bases at V and 0 bases at J; junction bases unmatched: 2. The chain's CDR3 is CASSVGDSPNYGYTF. The CDR3, as DNA: TGTGCCAGCAGCGTAGGGGACAGCCCTAACTATGGCTACACCTTC. The full variable domain, in which reference TRBV9 and TRBJ1-2 provide the parts outside the CDR3, is DSGVTQTPKHLITATGQRVTLRCSPRSGDLSVYWYQQSLDQGLQFLIQYYNGEERAKGNILERFSAQQFPDLHSELNLSSLELGDSALYFCASSVGDSPNYGYTFGSGTRLTVV.

V is TRBV30 and J is TRBJ1-1, with unresolved D. V shed 0 bases and J shed 5 bases, with 13 bases lying between them. The CDR3 runs 14 residues. From germline, CDR1 is GTSNPN and CDR2 SVGIG (reference sequence). The CDR3 DNA sequence: TGTGCCTGGAGTGTAGGAGGAGTTGGGACTGAAGCTTTCTTT. This codes for CAWSVGGVGTEAFF.

CDR3 DNA sequence: TGCGCCAGCAGCCACGACAGGGTAGATGGCTACACCTTC. Residues: CASSHDRVDGYTF. The chain is built from TRBV4-1 and TRBJ1-2; 7 nucleotides align to TRBD1. The trim removed 3 bases at V and 6 bases at J, leaving 4 bases unmatched. The CDR3 is 13 residues long. CDR1 MGHRA and CDR2 YSYEKL come from the germline V gene.

The genes are TRBV9 and TRBJ2-5; D is uncertain. Germline V gene sequence: CDR1 SGDLS, CDR2 YYNGEE. Deletions cut 0 bases from V and 5 bases from J, with 8 bases between. The CDR3 spans 13 residues. The CDR3 here is CASSVDSYETQYF. CDR3 in DNA: TGTGCCAGCAGCGTAGATAGTTATGAGACCCAGTACTTC. Filled out from reference TRBV9 and TRBJ2-5, the complete variable domain reads DSGVTQTPKHLITATGQRVTLRCSPRSGDLSVYWYQQSLDQGLQFLIQYYNGEERAKGNILERFSAQQFPDLHSELNLSSLELGDSALYFCASSVDSYETQYFGPGTRLLVL.

V and J are TRBV7-9 and TRBJ1-1; TRBD1 might be the D (5 bases). CDR1 and CDR2 (germline): SEHNR, FQNEAQ (reference sequence). The V and J ends lost 6 bases and 6 bases respectively, with 14 bases between them. The CDR3 length is 13 residues. The CDR3 nucleotides are TGTGCCAGCAGGAATGTACAGACAGCTGAAGCTTTCTTT. Amino acids: CASRNVQTAEAFF. Supplemented by reference TRBV7-9 and TRBJ1-1, the full variable domain reads DTGVSQNPRHKITKRGQNVTFRCDPISEHNRLYWYRQTLGQGPEFLTYFQNEAQLEKSRLLSDRFSAERPKGSFSTLEIQRTEQGDSAMYLCASRNVQTAEAFFGQGTRLTVV.

The chain couples TRBV9 to TRBJ1-1, with 8 bases lining up with TRBD1. Trimming at V came to 0 bases and at J to 3 bases, leaving 1 base not matched to a gene. Germline CDR1 reads SGDLS; CDR2 reads YYNGEE. The CDR3 runs to 14 residues. CDR3 in amino acids: CASSVVQGDTEAFF. CDR3 bases: TGTGCCAGCAGCGTAGTACAGGGGGACACTGAAGCTTTCTTT.

The sample holds one count of this clone. J is TRBJ2-1 and V is TRBV4-2; no firm D call. Looked up from germline, CDR1 is LGHNA and CDR2 is YNFKEQ. The CDR3 runs to 11 residues. The V gene lost 4 bases and the J gene lost 6 bases, with 4 bases spanning the gap. The CDR3 region has the DNA TGTGCCAGCAGCCTCGGCAATGAGCAGTTCTTC. Its translation: CASSLGNEQFF.

This clone was seen only once. J is TRBJ2-5 and V is TRBV7-9, with 7 bases lining up with TRBD1. Trimming removed 5 bases from V and 2 bases from J; junction bases left unmatched: 14. Germline V gene sequence: CDR1 SEHNR, CDR2 FQNEAQ (reference sequence). There are 17 residues in the CDR3. CDR3 residues: CASSLGRQGPSQETQYF. The DNA of the CDR3 is TGTGCCAGCAGCCTGGGCCGACAGGGCCCCTCGCAAGAGACCCAGTACTTC.

The chain carries TRBV11-3 and TRBJ2-1, with 8 bases aligning to TRBD2. Germline V lookup: CDR1 SGHNT, CDR2 YENEEA. The CDR3 sequence is 16 residues long. Unmatched junction bases numbered 7, after V lost 6 bases and J lost 0 bases. This CDR3 reads CASSSAAGGSYNEQFF. CDR3 DNA sequence: TGTGCCAGCAGTTCAGCGGCGGGGGGCTCCTACAATGAGCAGTTCTTC.

The rearrangement uses TRBV11-3 and TRBJ2-3; 8 nucleotides line up with TRBD2. CDR1 is SGHNT, CDR2 YENEEA, per germline. This CDR3 contains 15 residues. The ends lost 4 bases at V and 2 bases at J; junction bases unmatched: 5. CDR3 loop: CASSSGGGPTDTQYF. The CDR3, as DNA: TGTGCCAGCAGCTCGGGCGGGGGGCCCACAGATACGCAGTATTTT. Combining the CDR3 with reference TRBV11-3 and TRBJ2-3 gives the whole variable domain EAGVVQSPRYKIIEKKQPVAFWCNPISGHNTLYWYLQNLGQGPELLIRYENEEAVDDSQLPKDRFSAERLKGVDSTLKIQPAELGDSAVYLCASSSGGGPTDTQYFGPGTRLTVL.